There are many counts of the clone carrying this T cell receptor (beta chain). Antigen: not known. The data were obtained in a study of neurological immune-mediated disorders. General study results and limits: HTLV-1-associated myelopathy ranked highest for TCR clonal expansion and multiple sclerosis lowest, beneath healthy controls.

The length of the CDR3 is 13 residues. Trimming took 9 bases from V and 4 from J; bases not matched to a gene: 8. CDR1 MGHDK and CDR2 SYGVNS come from the germline V gene. Time point noted: longitudinal time-point 1 (baseline). In TCRdb, the 5' RACE reads were re-called with MiXCR into one record per CDR3 protein. The profile shows about 53,000 distinct CDR3 sequences, about 9% of them singletons. Sequenced input: PBMCs. V gene TRBV25-1 combines with J gene TRBJ2-7; 8 positions match TRBD1. The TCR comes from a woman between 40 and 50 years old in good health. DNA for the CDR3: TGTGCCAGGGGACAGGTCTCAGCGTACGAGCAGTACTTC. This translates into CARGQVSAYEQYF.